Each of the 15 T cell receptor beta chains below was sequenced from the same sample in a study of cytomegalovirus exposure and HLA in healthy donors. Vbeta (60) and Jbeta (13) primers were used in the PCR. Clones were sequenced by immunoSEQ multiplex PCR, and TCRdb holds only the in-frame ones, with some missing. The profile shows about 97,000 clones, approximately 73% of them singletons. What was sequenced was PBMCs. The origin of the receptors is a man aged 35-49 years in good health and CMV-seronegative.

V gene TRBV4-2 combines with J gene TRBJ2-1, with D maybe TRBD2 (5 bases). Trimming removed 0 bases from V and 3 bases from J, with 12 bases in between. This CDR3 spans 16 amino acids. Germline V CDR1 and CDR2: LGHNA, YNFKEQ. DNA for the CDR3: TGTGCCAGCAGCCAAGATCTACGAGGGTTCTACAATGAGCAGTTCTTC. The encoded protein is CASSQDLRGFYNEQFF.

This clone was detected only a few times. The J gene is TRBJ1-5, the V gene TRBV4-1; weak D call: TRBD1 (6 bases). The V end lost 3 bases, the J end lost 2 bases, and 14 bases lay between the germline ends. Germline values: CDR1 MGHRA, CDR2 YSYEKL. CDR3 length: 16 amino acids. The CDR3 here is CASSQEGGNGNQPQHF. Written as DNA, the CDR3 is TGCGCCAGCAGCCAGGAAGGGGGTAATGGCAATCAGCCCCAGCATTTT.

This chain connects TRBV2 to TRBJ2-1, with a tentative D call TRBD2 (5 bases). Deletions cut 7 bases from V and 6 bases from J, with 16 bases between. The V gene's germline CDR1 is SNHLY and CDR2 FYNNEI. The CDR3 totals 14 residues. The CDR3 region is CASNRASGSNEQFF. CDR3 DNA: TGTGCCAGCAACCGCGCGAGTGGGAGCAATGAGCAGTTCTTC.

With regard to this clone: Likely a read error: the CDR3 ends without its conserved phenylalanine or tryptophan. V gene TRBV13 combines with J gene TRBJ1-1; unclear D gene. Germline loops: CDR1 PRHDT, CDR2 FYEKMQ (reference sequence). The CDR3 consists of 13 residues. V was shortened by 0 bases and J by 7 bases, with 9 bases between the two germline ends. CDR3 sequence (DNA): TGTGCCAGCAGCTTAGGGCAGGTTCTTGAAGCTTTCGTT. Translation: CASSLGQVLEAFV.

CDR3 sequence (DNA): TGTGCTAGTGGTTTGGCCCCCACAGGGCTATATGATGGCTACACCTTC. It specifies CASGLAPTGLYDGYTF. The chain is built from TRBV12-5 and TRBJ1-2; a weak D match, TRBD1 (6 bases). The germline V and J ends were trimmed by 1 base and 6 bases, with 18 bases remaining between them. Germline loops: CDR1 LGHNT, CDR2 FRNRAP. CDR3 length equals 16 residues.

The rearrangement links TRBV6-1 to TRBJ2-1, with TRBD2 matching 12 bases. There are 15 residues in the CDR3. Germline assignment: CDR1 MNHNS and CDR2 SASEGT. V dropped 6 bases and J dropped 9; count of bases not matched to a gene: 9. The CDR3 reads CASSTRLAGAVEQFF. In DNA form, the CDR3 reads TGTGCCAGCAGCACGAGACTAGCGGGGGCGGTTGAGCAGTTCTTC.

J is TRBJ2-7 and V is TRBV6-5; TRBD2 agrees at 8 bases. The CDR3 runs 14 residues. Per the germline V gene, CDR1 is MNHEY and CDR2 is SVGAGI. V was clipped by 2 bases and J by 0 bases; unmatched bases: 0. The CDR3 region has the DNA TGTGCCAGCAGTTACGCGGGGGGCTCCTACGAGCAGTACTTC. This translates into CASSYAGGSYEQYF.

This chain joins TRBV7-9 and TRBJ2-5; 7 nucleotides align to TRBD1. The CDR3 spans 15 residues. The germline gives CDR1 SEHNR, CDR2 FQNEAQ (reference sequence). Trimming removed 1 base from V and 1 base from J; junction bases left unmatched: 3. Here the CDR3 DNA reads TGTGCCAGCAGCTTAGGGGGGACAGTCCAAGAGACCCAGTACTTC. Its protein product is CASSLGGTVQETQYF.

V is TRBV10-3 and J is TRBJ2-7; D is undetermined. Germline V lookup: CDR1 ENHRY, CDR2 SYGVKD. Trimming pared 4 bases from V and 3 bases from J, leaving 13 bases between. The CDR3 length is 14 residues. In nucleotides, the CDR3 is TGTGCCATCAGTGGGCAGCGACCCTACTACGAGCAGTACTTC. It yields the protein CAISGQRPYYEQYF.

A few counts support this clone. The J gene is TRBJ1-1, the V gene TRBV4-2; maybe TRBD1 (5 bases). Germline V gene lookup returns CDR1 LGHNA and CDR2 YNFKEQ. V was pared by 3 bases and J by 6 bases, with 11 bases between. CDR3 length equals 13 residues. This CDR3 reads CASSQGLHAEAFF. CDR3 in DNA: TGTGCCAGCAGCCAGGGACTCCACGCTGAAGCTTTCTTT.

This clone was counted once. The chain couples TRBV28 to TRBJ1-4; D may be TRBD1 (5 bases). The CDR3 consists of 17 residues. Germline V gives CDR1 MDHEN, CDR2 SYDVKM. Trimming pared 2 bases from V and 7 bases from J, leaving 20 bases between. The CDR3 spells CASSLTDIRPAIEKLFF. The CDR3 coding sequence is TGTGCCAGCAGTTTAACGGACATTAGGCCCGCCATTGAAAAACTGTTTTTT.

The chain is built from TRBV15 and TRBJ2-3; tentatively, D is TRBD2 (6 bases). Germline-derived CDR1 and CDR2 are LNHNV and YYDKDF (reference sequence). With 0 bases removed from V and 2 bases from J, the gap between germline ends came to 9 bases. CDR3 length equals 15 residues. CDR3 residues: CATSRDRGLTDTQYF. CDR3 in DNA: TGTGCCACCAGCAGAGATAGGGGACTCACAGATACGCAGTATTTT.

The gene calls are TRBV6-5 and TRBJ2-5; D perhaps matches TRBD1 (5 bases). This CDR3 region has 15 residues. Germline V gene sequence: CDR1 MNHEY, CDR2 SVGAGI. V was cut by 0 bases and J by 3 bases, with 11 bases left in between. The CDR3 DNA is TGTGCCAGCAGTTACTCGGGGCATTGGGAAGAGACCCAGTACTTC. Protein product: CASSYSGHWEETQYF.

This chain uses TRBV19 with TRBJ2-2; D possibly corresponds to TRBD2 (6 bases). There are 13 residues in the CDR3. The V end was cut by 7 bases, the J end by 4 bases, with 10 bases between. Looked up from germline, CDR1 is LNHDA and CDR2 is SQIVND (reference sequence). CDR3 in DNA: TGTGCCAGTATGTACGGGGGCACCGGGGAGCTGTTTTTT. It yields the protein CASMYGGTGELFF.

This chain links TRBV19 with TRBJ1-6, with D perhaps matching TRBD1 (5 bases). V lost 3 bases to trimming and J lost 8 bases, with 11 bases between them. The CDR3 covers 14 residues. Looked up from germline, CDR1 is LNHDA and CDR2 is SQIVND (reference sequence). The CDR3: CASSIGSGYSPLHF. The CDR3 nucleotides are TGTGCCAGTAGTATCGGGTCAGGGTATTCACCCCTCCACTTT.